The following is a TCR beta chain sequence with its context. The antigen is not known. The source of the sample is a study of radiation and T cells in renal cell carcinoma. Study-level information: Nephrectomy followed 15 Gy stereotactic body radiation by 4 weeks.

TCRdb's table, derived via immunoSEQ multiplex PCR, lists solely in-frame clones and lacks some. The sample has some 26,000 clones, roughly 80% seen once. Time point in this sample: blood 2 weeks post-SBRT. Treatment indicated: 15 Gy SBRT to primary tumor, nephrectomy 4 weeks later. This renal cell carcinoma was of the clear cell type. Study-wide results and limits: From baseline, blood top tumor clonotypes peaked at 2 weeks post-radiation.

The sample consisted of blood, taken from a patient whose treatment included radiotherapy and nephrectomy. This TCR was sampled from a man aged 55 to 69 with renal cell carcinoma.

The CDR3 region is CASSTRQGGSPLHF. The CDR3 DNA is TGTGCCAGCAGCACAAGACAGGGTGGTTCACCCCTCCACTTT. The chain is built from TRBV7-9 and TRBJ1-6, with 7 bases fitting TRBD1. The CDR3 totals 14 residues. Looked up from germline, CDR1 is SEHNR and CDR2 is FQNEAQ (reference sequence). V lost 5 bases and J lost 9; bases outside the gene matches: 7.